The clone carrying this T cell receptor beta chain was seen at least ten times. The antigen remains unidentified. TCRdb independently ran MiXCR on the 5' RACE reads; one entry per CDR3 protein. The table includes 450,000 or so distinct CDR3 sequences, roughly 27% detected once. These data belong to a study of CD8 T cells in ankylosing spondylitis. Study-wide results and caveats: About 8 highly homologous variants made up a TCR beta motif that seemed to typify ankylosing spondylitis blood.

The junction had 4 bases not matched to a gene; V was cut back by 4 bases and J by 4 bases. CDR3 length: 14 amino acids. In germline, CDR1 is SGHRS, CDR2 YFSETQ. The V and J genes are TRBV5-1 and TRBJ2-3; 9 bases map to TRBD2. The TCR originated in a male donor with ankylosing spondylitis. Sequenced input: blood, either unsorted or a sorted T cell fraction (not recorded which). The CDR3 DNA reads TGCGCCAGCAGCGCCCTAGCGGGATCAGATACGCAGTATTTT. It translates to CASSALAGSDTQYF.